Listed here are 23 T cell receptor beta chains from one sample, sequenced in a study of blood T cells in healthy people across ages. The use of a sample-barcoded 5' primer and a J-beta primer mix characterized a second PCR of 7 to 11 cycles. From the 5' RACE reads, TCRdb called clonotypes with MiXCR, one entry per CDR3 protein. The sample lists roughly 730,000 distinct CDR3 sequences, more than 50% occurring once. The sample was blood. Source of these receptors: a man in his forties in good health.

The J gene is TRBJ2-1, the V gene TRBV28; D uncertain. Trimming stripped 2 bases from V and 4 bases from J, with 12 bases between. The CDR3 runs to 15 residues. The germline gives CDR1 MDHEN, CDR2 SYDVKM. The DNA for the CDR3 is TGTGCCAGCAGTTTAAGTGGGATGGATTACAATGAGCAGTTCTTC. Translation gives CASSLSGMDYNEQFF.

This clonotype has only one observation. The rearrangement links TRBV27 to TRBJ2-7; 7 bases line up with TRBD1. The J segment lost 3 bases and the V segment lost 6 bases, leaving 8 bases of the junction unmatched. CDR3 length: 14 residues. Germline V gene lookup returns CDR1 MNHEY and CDR2 SMNVEV (reference sequence). The CDR3 nucleotides read TGTGCCAGCAGCCTCGGGACAGCCAACTACGAGCAGTACTTC. Protein sequence: CASSLGTANYEQYF.

On this clonotype: One end of the junction varies from germline; a read error may be responsible. The CDR3 loop reads CASSMTVFASSNQPQHF. The CDR3 region has the DNA TGTGCCAGCAGTATGACAGTGTTTGCAAGCAGCAATCAGCCTCAGCATTTT. V is TRBV27 and J is TRBJ1-5; maybe TRBD1 (5 bases). CDR1 and CDR2 from the germline V gene are MNHEY and SMNVEV (reference sequence). This CDR3 region has 17 residues.

The chain carries TRBV3-1 and TRBJ2-5; D remains ambiguous. The J call could be wrong; TRBJ2-7 is a better fit for the DNA end. Germline V gives CDR1 LGHDT, CDR2 YNNKEL (reference sequence). The CDR3 length is 14 residues. CDR3 sequence: CASSQGDTAGEQYF. CDR3 sequence (DNA): TGTGCCAGCAGCCAAGGTGATACGGCTGGCGAGCAGTACTTC.

The sample holds one count of this clonotype. This chain joins TRBV7-6 and TRBJ2-7; TRBD2 aligns across 11 bases. The CDR3 is 13 residues long. After removal of 4 bases from V and 8 bases from J, the junction contained 4 bases not matched to a gene. Germline CDR1 reads SGHVS; CDR2 reads FNYEAQ. The DNA of the CDR3 is TGTGCCAGCAGCTCCCTAGCGGGAGGTAAGCAGTACTTC. Amino acids: CASSSLAGGKQYF.

J is TRBJ2-3 and V is TRBV28; D is undetermined. Germline lookup yields CDR1 MDHEN and CDR2 SYDVKM. The CDR3 spans 12 residues. V was shortened by 10 bases and J by 0 bases, with 8 bases between the two germline ends. CDR3 protein: CAIDTSTDTQYF. CDR3 bases: TGTGCCATCGATACTAGCACAGATACGCAGTATTTT.

The rearrangement links TRBV3-1 to TRBJ1-5; D unresolved. The CDR3 is 15 residues long. V dropped 2 bases and J dropped 0 bases, with 8 bases sitting between them. The V gene's germline CDR1 is LGHDT and CDR2 YNNKEL (reference sequence). The CDR3 is CASSQQPYSNQPQHF. CDR3 DNA sequence: TGTGCCAGCAGCCAACAGCCCTATAGCAATCAGCCCCAGCATTTT.

The chain combines TRBV15 with TRBJ1-2; D uncertain. Between the trimmed V and J ends, which lost 1 base and 8 bases, there was a span of 5 bases. The CDR3 totals 11 residues. Germline CDR1 and CDR2: LNHNV and YYDKDF (reference sequence). DNA of the CDR3: TGTGCCACCAGCAGAGGGTACGGCTACACCTTC. As protein: CATSRGYGYTF.

The V gene is TRBV27, the J gene TRBJ2-7, with TRBD1 as a possible D gene (5 bases). Per the germline V gene, CDR1 is MNHEY and CDR2 is SMNVEV (reference sequence). V lost 3 bases to trimming and J lost 0 bases, with 9 bases between them. The CDR3 is 14 residues long. The CDR3 DNA follows: TGTGCCAGCAGTTTGGGGCCAGGCTCCTACGAGCAGTACTTC. Its translation is CASSLGPGSYEQYF.

The rearrangement joins TRBV5-6 to TRBJ2-3; 8 positions match TRBD2. CDR1 is SGHDT and CDR2 is YYEEEE in the germline V gene. V shed 0 bases, J shed 5 bases, and the junction held 2 bases outside the gene matches. CDR3 size: 14 residues. The CDR3 nucleotides read TGTGCCAGCAGCTTGGATCTAGCGGGAGATACGCAGTATTTT. Translated: CASSLDLAGDTQYF.

In this sample, this clonotype turned up a few times. The rearrangement links TRBV7-2 to TRBJ1-2; the D is unclear. The CDR3 is 15 amino acids. CDR1 is SGHTA and CDR2 is FQGNSA in the germline V gene. V lost 5 bases, J lost 4 bases, and 17 bases lay in between. Here the CDR3 reads CASSRVGTELYGYTF. CDR3 DNA: TGTGCCAGCAGCCGTGTGGGCACCGAACTCTATGGCTACACCTTC. The complete variable domain, with remaining parts taken from reference TRBV7-2 and TRBJ1-2, reads GAGVSQSPSNKVTEKGKDVELRCDPISGHTALYWYRQSLGQGLEFLIYFQGNSAPDKSGLPSDRFSAERTGGSVSTLTIQRTQQEDSAVYLCASSRVGTELYGYTFGSGTRLTVV.

The table lists this clonotype with a few counts. V usage is TRBV27 and J usage is TRBJ1-2, with 7 bases fitting TRBD1. The CDR3 covers 13 residues. The germline gives CDR1 MNHEY, CDR2 SMNVEV (reference sequence). The ends lost 6 bases at V and 6 bases at J; junction bases unmatched: 7. The DNA of the CDR3 is TGTGCCAGCAGAGGCAGGGGGGGGAATGGCTACACCTTC. Its protein is CASRGRGGNGYTF.

This clonotype was counted only a few times. The chain carries TRBV6-1 and TRBJ2-7, with D possibly being TRBD1 (6 bases). This CDR3 region has 14 residues. The V gene's germline CDR1 is MNHNS and CDR2 SASEGT. Between the trimmed V and J ends, which lost 1 base and 4 bases, there was a span of 11 bases. CDR3 residues: CASSEEFRGYEQYF. The CDR3 DNA reads as TGTGCCAGCAGTGAAGAGTTCAGGGGTTACGAGCAGTACTTC.

The rearrangement joins TRBV10-3 to TRBJ1-6; D may be TRBD1 (6 bases). V lost 4 bases and J 6 bases, leaving 13 bases between the germline ends. The CDR3 extends over 15 amino acids. The germline V gene encodes CDR1 ENHRY and CDR2 SYGVKD. The CDR3 region has the DNA TGTGCCATCAGTGTAACGGACAGCAGTAATTCACCCCTCCACTTT. Amino acids: CAISVTDSSNSPLHF.

This clonotype has a single count. V and J are TRBV9 and TRBJ2-3, with 9 bases identical to TRBD2. Germline loops: CDR1 SGDLS, CDR2 YYNGEE. This CDR3 has 14 amino acids. The V and J ends lost 0 bases and 5 bases, in that order; junction bases with no gene match: 1. This chain's CDR3 is CASSVAAGGDTQYF. The DNA for the CDR3 is TGTGCCAGCAGCGTAGCAGCGGGGGGAGATACGCAGTATTTT.

The gene calls are TRBV29-1 and TRBJ2-5; 13 bases line up with TRBD2. Germline assignment: CDR1 SQVTM and CDR2 ANQGSEA. V shed 6 bases and J 4 bases; nucleotides not matched to a gene: 5. The CDR3 consists of 14 residues. Written as DNA, the CDR3 is TGCAGCGTGGGTGGGACTAGCGGGATAGAGACCCAGTACTTC. Translating it yields CSVGGTSGIETQYF.

The chain links TRBV12-3 or TRBV12-4 to TRBJ1-2; D unclear. The CDR3 totals 16 residues. Trimming shortened V by 1 base and J by 4 bases, and 16 bases separated the two germline ends. The DNA for the CDR3 is TGTGCCAGCAGTTTAGGTCTCCCACAAACCCCCTATGGCTACACCTTC. This gives the protein CASSLGLPQTPYGYTF.

The gene calls are TRBV5-6 and TRBJ1-2; D gene unclear. The CDR3 contains 13 residues. The germline V gene encodes CDR1 SGHDT and CDR2 YYEEEE. V lost 0 bases to trimming and J lost 7 bases, with 10 bases between them. CDR3 DNA sequence: TGTGCCAGCAGCTTGGCTGGAGGGAGTGGCTACACCTTC. As protein: CASSLAGGSGYTF.

The gene calls are TRBV6-6 and TRBJ2-3; 11 bases agree with TRBD1. CDR3 length: 17 residues. The V and J ends lost 6 bases and 6 bases, in that order; junction bases with no gene match: 14. Germline values: CDR1 MNHNY, CDR2 SVGAGI (reference sequence). The CDR3 sequence: CASRYSSGQGARDTQYF. The CDR3 DNA reads as TGTGCCAGCAGATATTCTTCAGGACAGGGGGCCCGCGATACGCAGTATTTT.

CDR3 nucleotide sequence: TGTGCCAGCAGCGTAGAAAAGGGACAGACCTTCTACACCTTC. Amino acids: CASSVEKGQTFYTF. The chain recombines TRBV9 with TRBJ1-2; 7 nucleotides match TRBD1. V shed 0 bases, J shed 10 bases, and the junction held 9 bases outside the gene matches. Germline V gives CDR1 SGDLS, CDR2 YYNGEE. This CDR3 comprises 14 residues.

V and J are TRBV12-3 or TRBV12-4 and TRBJ1-1; tentatively, D is TRBD1 (6 bases). V was cut by 3 bases and J by 0 bases, with 14 bases left in between. The CDR3 covers 16 residues. CDR3: CASSLGTGTLNTEAFF. CDR3 nucleotides: TGTGCCAGCAGTTTGGGTACGGGGACACTGAACACTGAAGCTTTCTTT.

The chain couples TRBV14 to TRBJ2-1; D not resolved. This CDR3 region has 13 residues. Germline V gene data show CDR1 as SGHDN and CDR2 as FVKESK. Trimming shortened V by 3 bases and J by 8 bases, and 11 bases separated the two germline ends. CDR3 bases: TGTGCCAGCAGCCAGGGGATCCCCTATGAGCAGTTCTTC. The encoded protein is CASSQGIPYEQFF.

This rearrangement joins TRBV2 to TRBJ2-7, with 9 bases matching TRBD1. There are 16 residues in the CDR3. Germline V gene data show CDR1 as SNHLY and CDR2 as FYNNEI. V lost 3 bases, J lost 6 bases, and 12 bases stayed unmatched. The chain's CDR3 is CASSDPSGTGFPEQYF. DNA for the CDR3: TGTGCCAGCAGTGACCCGTCGGGGACAGGGTTCCCCGAGCAGTACTTC.